This T cell receptor (beta chain) comes out of a study of T cells expressing NK-cell markers. Following a re-call of the 5' RACE reads, TCRdb has one entry per CDR3 protein and lacks DNA. This listing includes some 120,000 distinct CDR3 sequences. CDR1 and CDR2 from the germline V gene are DFQATT and SNEGSKA (reference sequence). This CDR3 has 15 amino acids. Study-level points and caveats: Certain NKG2C+ T cell clones were expanded, and their HCMV specificity remained unclear. One observes that, in a handful of donors, these clonotypes were also the leading ones within the CD3+CD56-NKG2C+ fraction. Dominant NKG2C+ clonotype frequencies of roughly 1.0-8% of CD8+ T cells were measured in more than 5 donors.

About this clonotype: Its antigen remains unknown.

This sequence was found in a woman between 18 and 69 years old in good health. Sequencing was done on a sample of blood T cells: a sorted CD56 or NKG2C T cell subset, CD4+ or CD8+ T cells, or bulk PBMC T cells (not recorded which). V and J are TRBV20-1 and TRBJ2-7; TCRdb indicates TRBD2, and absent DNA this call remains unverified. CDR3 loop: CSASPSSGGSYEQYF.